The source of this T cell receptor (beta chain) is a study of blood T cell repertoires in COVID-19. Background on the study: Sample material is recorded as cDNA or gDNA derived from T cells, B-cell-depleted T cells, or PBMCs.

The assay was immunoSEQ multiplex PCR, and TCRdb's table has in-frame clones only and misses some. Of more than 95,000 clones listed, just under 80% are singletons. Sequencing was performed on peripheral blood. This sequence originates from a human donor in a cohort sampled during active COVID-19.

CDR3 nucleotides: TGTGCCAGCAGCCCGACAGGGGTAGCAAATGAGCAGTTCTTC. Translated: CASSPTGVANEQFF. The chain joins TRBV7-3 to TRBJ2-1, with TRBD1 matching 8 bases. With 5 bases clipped from V and 7 bases from J, the junction kept 7 bases outside the gene matches. The germline CDR1 and CDR2 sequences are SGHTA and FQGTGA. CDR3 length: 14 residues.